In its sample, the clone carrying this T cell receptor (beta chain) was seen once. This entry comes from a study of shared clonotypes between healthy human individuals. Clones were read by immunoSEQ multiplex PCR, and TCRdb kept only the in-frame ones, dropping some. The sample holds 2 million to 2.5 million clones; around 92% are singletons and the top ten take roughly 0.34%. CDR3 length equals 15 residues. V lost 4 bases, J lost 7 bases, and 18 bases lay in between. Germline lookup yields CDR1 MDHEN and CDR2 SYDVKM. The V gene is TRBV28, the J gene TRBJ2-3, with D uncertain. The sample was naive CD4+ T cells from PBMCs. The subset was: CD45RA+ positively selected. The sequence was collected from a man aged 18-30 years in good health. Some clones in this sample may be carry-over from other donors' samples. The CDR3: CASSSMKEASYTQYF. The CDR3 nucleotides are TGTGCCAGCAGTTCTATGAAGGAAGCCTCGTATACGCAGTATTTT. Full variable domain (remainder filled in from reference TRBV28 and TRBJ2-3): DVKVTQSSRYLVKRTGEKVFLECVQDMDHENMFWYRQDPGLGLRLIYFSYDVKMKEKGDIPEGYSVSREKKERFSLILESASTNQTSMYLCASSSMKEASYTQYFGPGTRLTVL.